The 19 T cell receptor beta chains below were found in one sample sequenced in a study of blood T cells in healthy people across ages. A second roughly 6 to 11 cycle PCR used barcoded and J-beta primers. TCRdb called the 5' RACE reads again in MiXCR, with one record for every CDR3 protein. The sample contains hundreds of thousands of distinct CDR3 sequences, about 56% of which appear only once. Sequencing used blood. These receptors were obtained from a man between 40 and 49 years old in good health.

This clonotype was seen a handful of times. The J gene is TRBJ1-2, the V gene TRBV7-2, with 8 bases that match TRBD1. V trimming: 3 bases; J trimming: 4 bases; junction bases outside the gene matches: 4. CDR1 SGHTA and CDR2 FQGNSA come from the germline V gene. CDR3 length: 14 residues. CDR3 in amino acids: CASSFTGGGYGYTF. In DNA form, the CDR3 reads TGTGCCAGCAGCTTTACAGGGGGAGGCTATGGCTACACCTTC.

This clonotype appeared a few times. This chain links TRBV5-4 with TRBJ1-2, with 10 nucleotides matching TRBD1. V lost 4 bases, J lost 3 bases, and 3 bases stayed unmatched. This CDR3 comprises 14 residues. Germline CDR1 SGHNT, CDR2 YYREEE (reference sequence). CDR3 region: CASSRGQGDYGYTF. The CDR3 DNA reads TGTGCCAGCAGCCGCGGACAGGGGGACTATGGCTACACCTTC.

In its sample, this clonotype was seen a few times. The rearrangement joins TRBV27 to TRBJ2-7; D is uncertain. This CDR3 comprises 12 residues. The V and J ends lost 5 bases and 2 bases respectively, with 7 bases between them. CDR1 is MNHEY and CDR2 is SMNVEV in the germline V gene (reference sequence). The DNA for the CDR3 is TGTGCCAGCAGTCGCCTGCCCTACGAGCAGTACTTC. Encoded protein: CASSRLPYEQYF.

In its sample, this clonotype was seen a few times. This rearrangement joins TRBV3-1 to TRBJ2-5; no reliable D call. V lost 4 bases and J 4 bases, leaving 7 bases between the germline ends. This CDR3 contains 12 residues. The germline V gene encodes CDR1 LGHDT and CDR2 YNNKEL (reference sequence). The CDR3 sequence: CASSRRGETQYF. CDR3 in DNA: TGTGCCAGCAGCCGCCGAGGAGAGACCCAGTACTTC.

The chain carries TRBV7-6 and TRBJ2-5; D assignment may be TRBD1 or TRBD2 (6 bases each). Trimming removed 5 bases at V and 5 bases at J, with 15 bases between. The CDR3 is made up of 14 amino acids. Germline V gives CDR1 SGHVS, CDR2 FNYEAQ. CDR3 region: CASSPPEGVETQYF. DNA for the CDR3: TGTGCCAGCAGCCCCCCGGAGGGGGTGGAGACCCAGTACTTC.

This clonotype showed up just a few times. This chain links TRBV7-8 with TRBJ2-6, with 7 bases matching TRBD2. V shed 2 bases, J shed 0 bases, and the junction held 7 bases outside the gene matches. Germline loops: CDR1 SGHVS, CDR2 FQNEAQ. The CDR3 loop spans 18 amino acids. CDR3 loop: CASSLSSGVPSGANVLTF. CDR3 in DNA: TGTGCCAGCAGCTTATCCAGCGGGGTCCCCTCTGGGGCCAACGTCCTGACTTTC.

The CDR3 DNA follows: TGCAGTGCTAACGCCTGGGACTCCTACGAGCAGTACTTC. Amino acid sequence: CSANAWDSYEQYF. The chain is built from TRBV20-1 and TRBJ2-7; D gene unclear. V lost 4 bases to trimming and J lost 0 bases, with 10 bases between them. The CDR3 extends over 13 amino acids. In germline, CDR1 is DFQATT, CDR2 SNEGSKA (reference sequence).

This clonotype appeared a single time. V is TRBV19 and J is TRBJ1-5; 9 nucleotides match TRBD1. CDR1 is LNHDA, CDR2 SQIVND, per germline (reference sequence). The length of the CDR3 is 16 residues. J was trimmed by 3 bases and V by 10 bases; bases with no gene match: 13. For the CDR3, the DNA is TGTGCCACCAAGGACAGGGGCGCCTCGGTCAATCAGCCCCAGCATTTT. This gives the protein CATKDRGASVNQPQHF.

The chain combines TRBV7-3 with TRBJ2-5; D remains unclear. V lost 2 bases and J 0 bases, leaving 7 bases between the germline ends. The CDR3 is 14 residues long. The germline V gene has CDR1 SGHTA and CDR2 FQGTGA. This CDR3 is CASSLAPYQETQYF. CDR3 nucleotides: TGTGCCAGCAGCTTAGCTCCGTACCAAGAGACCCAGTACTTC.

Here the CDR3 reads CSAMTGGNQPQHF. The CDR3 nucleotides are TGCAGTGCTATGACAGGGGGTAATCAGCCCCAGCATTTT. The chain employs TRBV20-1 and TRBJ1-5; TRBD1 agrees at 9 bases. V lost 4 bases to trimming and J lost 4 bases; unmatched junction nucleotides: 2. Germline CDR1 and CDR2: DFQATT and SNEGSKA (reference sequence). CDR3 length: 13 amino acids.

The chain uses TRBV4-2 and TRBJ1-1; 7 bases fit TRBD1. V lost 3 bases and J lost 4; bases outside the gene matches: 8. This CDR3 has 15 residues. The germline V gene encodes CDR1 LGHNA and CDR2 YNFKEQ. This CDR3 reads CASSQDEQGTTEAFF. CDR3 DNA sequence: TGTGCCAGCAGCCAGGACGAACAGGGGACCACTGAAGCTTTCTTT.

This clonotype was counted once. The V and J genes are TRBV7-2 and TRBJ2-4; 9 bases are shared with TRBD2. The closer fit of TRBJ2-7 to the DNA end suggests the J call may be wrong. This CDR3 spans 14 amino acids. CDR1 SGHTA and CDR2 FQGNSA come from the germline V gene. DNA for the CDR3: TGTGCCAGCAGCCCCATAGCGGGAGTCAACGAGCAGTACTTC. Residues: CASSPIAGVNEQYF.

The sample holds a few counts of this clonotype. The rearrangement links TRBV3-1 to TRBJ2-3, with 8 nucleotides matching TRBD2. The J segment lost 2 bases and the V segment lost 1 base, leaving 8 bases of the junction unmatched. Per the germline V gene, CDR1 is LGHDT and CDR2 is YNNKEL (reference sequence). The CDR3 sequence is 17 residues long. CDR3 in amino acids: CASSQADIAGYTDTQYF. CDR3 nucleotides: TGTGCCAGCAGCCAAGCAGACATAGCGGGGTACACAGATACGCAGTATTTT.

This clonotype was seen only a few times. The CDR3 DNA is TGTGCCAGCAGTTTTGAAAGGCCCTACACAGATACGCAGTATTTT. It translates to CASSFERPYTDTQYF. This chain joins TRBV12-3 or TRBV12-4 and TRBJ2-3; D is uncertain. V was pared by 3 bases and J by 2 bases, with 12 bases between. The CDR3 extends over 15 amino acids.

As regards this clonotype: It may be a read error: a sequence one base away is much more abundant. V usage is TRBV20-1 and J usage is TRBJ2-7; 14 bases line up with TRBD2. V shed 3 bases, J shed 7 bases, and the junction held 2 bases outside the gene matches. This CDR3 spans 13 amino acids. Germline CDR1 DFQATT, CDR2 SNEGSKA (reference sequence). The CDR3 reads CSASRLAGGEQYF. The CDR3 nucleotides are TGCAGTGCTAGCAGACTAGCGGGAGGGGAGCAGTACTTC.

The chain links TRBV20-1 to TRBJ1-1; D gene unclear. V was pared by 1 base and J by 4 bases, with 19 bases between. Germline CDR1 and CDR2: DFQATT and SNEGSKA (reference sequence). The CDR3 is 16 amino acids. The CDR3 reads CSARVGDTILSTEAFF. The CDR3, as DNA: TGCAGTGCTAGAGTTGGGGATACAATTCTGAGCACTGAAGCTTTCTTT.

The rearrangement joins TRBV3-1 to TRBJ2-5; the D is unclear. Germline CDR1 and CDR2: LGHDT and YNNKEL (reference sequence). Trimming took off 0 bases at V and 5 bases at J, with 16 bases between the two ends. This CDR3 has 16 amino acids. As DNA, the CDR3 is TGTGCCAGCAGCCAAGATGGTGCAAGCAAAATTGAGACCCAGTACTTC. This codes for CASSQDGASKIETQYF.

The chain couples TRBV3-1 to TRBJ1-5; D is possibly TRBD1 (5 bases). CDR3 length equals 15 residues. Germline CDR1 and CDR2: LGHDT and YNNKEL (reference sequence). Trimming left V 3 bases short and J 0 bases short, with 9 bases between. The CDR3 spells CASSQGPLSNQPQHF. DNA of the CDR3: TGTGCCAGCAGCCAGGGACCGCTTAGCAATCAGCCCCAGCATTTT.

The gene calls are TRBV28 and TRBJ2-1; D may correspond to TRBD1 or TRBD2 (6 bases each). Trimming pared 5 bases from V and 2 bases from J, leaving 16 bases between. The germline gives CDR1 MDHEN, CDR2 SYDVKM. CDR3 length equals 16 residues. The DNA for the CDR3 is TGTGCCAGCAGTAAATACACGGGGGCTGCCTACAATGAGCAGTTCTTC. Translating gives CASSKYTGAAYNEQFF.